The 14 T cell receptor beta chains below were found in one sample sequenced in a study of blood T cell repertoires in COVID-19 (dated by TCRdb to 2020 to 2022). The library was made by the immunoSEQ multiplex PCR assay. Sourced from immuneACCESS, this table was stored by TCRdb with only in-frame sequences that have V and J called. A share of the clones is absent; for the studies checked, an unresolved V gene accounts for under half, and the remainder has no known explanation. In all, the sample holds about 260,000 clones, and around 86% of those were seen once. Of the sample, around 1.9% is held by the ten largest clones. The sample consisted of PBMCs or T cells enriched from blood (not recorded which). All receptors derive from a woman aged 45 to 65 who had recovered from COVID-19.

The rearrangement joins TRBV4-1 to TRBJ2-6; D is possibly TRBD1 (6 bases). The CDR3 runs to 18 residues. In germline, CDR1 is MGHRA, CDR2 YSYEKL. V was pared by 4 bases and J by 1 base, with 17 bases between. This CDR3 is CASSPRDITLSGANVLTF. CDR3 nucleotide sequence: TGCGCCAGCAGCCCTCGGGACATAACTCTTTCTGGGGCCAACGTCCTGACTTTC.

The rearrangement joins TRBV15 to TRBJ1-2; possible D gene TRBD1, 5 bases. The CDR3 runs to 14 residues. Looked up from germline, CDR1 is LNHNV and CDR2 is YYDKDF (reference sequence). Trimming left V 3 bases short and J 4 bases short, with 12 bases between. CDR3: CATSRGGRVYGYTF. The DNA of the CDR3 is TGTGCCACCAGCAGGGGGGGACGGGTCTATGGCTACACCTTC.

The chain recombines TRBV28 with TRBJ2-1; D gene unclear. Germline values: CDR1 MDHEN, CDR2 SYDVKM. Trimming removed 2 bases at V and 6 bases at J, with 8 bases between. This CDR3 spans 13 amino acids. CDR3 sequence: CASSLKFSNEQFF. For the CDR3, the DNA is TGTGCCAGCAGTTTAAAATTCAGCAATGAGCAGTTCTTC.

The rearrangement joins TRBV5-1 to TRBJ2-3; maybe TRBD1 (6 bases). V dropped 0 bases and J dropped 3 bases, with 8 bases sitting between them. This CDR3 region has 14 residues. Germline CDR1 SGHRS, CDR2 YFSETQ. The CDR3: CASSLGQDTDTQYF. CDR3 DNA: TGCGCCAGCAGCTTGGGACAGGATACAGATACGCAGTATTTT.

The chain has TRBV6-5 and TRBJ2-1; 10 positions agree with TRBD2. Trimming cost V 10 bases and J 4 bases; bases outside gene matches: 4. The germline CDR1 and CDR2 sequences are MNHEY and SVGAGI. This CDR3 contains 13 residues. The DNA of the CDR3 is TGTGCCATCGGGACTAGCGCATACAATGAGCAGTTCTTC. It is translated as CAIGTSAYNEQFF.

The chain recombines TRBV11-1 with TRBJ2-2; 9 positions match TRBD2. The CDR3 sequence is 15 residues long. Germline loops: CDR1 SGHAT, CDR2 FQDESV (reference sequence). Germline trimming cut 2 bases from V and 4 bases from J; bases unmatched to any gene: 2. CDR3: CASSLSGGPTGELFF. For the CDR3, the DNA is TGTGCCAGCAGCTTAAGCGGGGGGCCCACCGGGGAGCTGTTTTTT.

The chain is built from TRBV3-1 (or the pseudogene TRBV3-2) and TRBJ2-7; 12 bases line up with TRBD2. Trimming removed 3 bases from V and 4 bases from J; junction bases left unmatched: 16. The length of the CDR3 is 19 residues. CDR1 is LGHDT, CDR2 YNNKEL, per germline (reference sequence). The CDR3 is CASSQMVRSGLAGFYEQYF. CDR3 coding DNA: TGTGCCAGCAGCCAGATGGTCAGATCGGGACTAGCGGGCTTTTACGAGCAGTACTTC.

The chain employs TRBV5-1 and TRBJ2-1, with 10 bases identical to TRBD1. Germline V gene data show CDR1 as SGHRS and CDR2 as YFSETQ. CDR3 length: 15 residues. Trimming cost V 3 bases and J 5 bases; bases outside gene matches: 5. DNA for the CDR3: TGCGCCAGCAGCTCCGGGACAGGGGCCGACAATGAGCAGTTCTTC. It is translated as CASSSGTGADNEQFF. Filled out from reference TRBV5-1 and TRBJ2-1, the complete variable domain reads KAGVTQTPRYLIKTRGQQVTLSCSPISGHRSVSWYQQTPGQGLQFLFEYFSETQRNKGNFPGRFSGRQFSNSRSEMNVSTLELGDSALYLCASSSGTGADNEQFFGPGTRLTVL.

The chain uses TRBV6-5 and TRBJ1-1; 7 positions agree with TRBD1. The CDR3 extends over 13 amino acids. The V and J ends lost 5 bases and 4 bases, in that order; junction bases with no gene match: 4. Germline loops: CDR1 MNHEY, CDR2 SVGAGI. The CDR3 region has the DNA TGTGCCAGCAGTAACAGGGGAGTCACTGAAGCTTTCTTT. The encoded protein is CASSNRGVTEAFF.

This sequence joins TRBV11-1 and TRBJ1-1; a possible D gene is TRBD1 (5 bases). Trimming removed 1 base from V and 6 bases from J, with 12 bases in between. The CDR3 covers 14 residues. Germline CDR1 and CDR2: SGHAT and FQDESV (reference sequence). Here the CDR3 reads CASSLDRLNSEAFF. The CDR3 bases are TGTGCCAGCAGCTTAGACAGGTTAAACTCTGAAGCTTTCTTT.

The J gene is TRBJ1-4, the V gene TRBV28; 8 nucleotides line up with TRBD1. The V gene end was trimmed by 6 bases and the J gene end by 4 bases; junction bases not matched to a gene: 7. Germline loops: CDR1 MDHEN, CDR2 SYDVKM. The CDR3 has 15 residues. CDR3 DNA: TGTGCCAGCAGAGCCCGACAGGGGCTTAATGAAAAACTGTTTTTT. Protein product: CASRARQGLNEKLFF.

The V call is TRBV27, the J call TRBJ1-1; TRBD1 might be the D (6 bases). Between the trimmed V and J ends, which lost 5 bases and 10 bases, there was a span of 14 bases. This CDR3 contains 12 residues. CDR1 MNHEY and CDR2 SMNVEV come from the germline V gene (reference sequence). CDR3 residues: CASSPLGGPAFF. CDR3 nucleotides: TGTGCCAGCAGTCCCCTCGGGGGGCCAGCTTTCTTT.

This chain connects TRBV27 to TRBJ1-2; 7 bases align to TRBD1. In germline, CDR1 is MNHEY, CDR2 SMNVEV (reference sequence). Unmatched junction bases numbered 9, after V lost 4 bases and J lost 7 bases. CDR3 size: 14 residues. CDR3 bases: TGTGCCAGCAGTTCTCCGCAGGGGGTCGGTGGCTACACCTTC. Translating it yields CASSSPQGVGGYTF.

This clone appeared a single time. CDR3 in DNA: TGTGCCAGCAGTTACTTAATGGACAGGGGCGCTGAAGCTTTCTTT. Encoded protein: CASSYLMDRGAEAFF. The genes are TRBV6-5 and TRBJ1-1; 9 positions match TRBD1. V shed 1 base and J 6 bases; nucleotides not matched to a gene: 6. The V gene's germline CDR1 is MNHEY and CDR2 SVGAGI. The CDR3 totals 15 residues.